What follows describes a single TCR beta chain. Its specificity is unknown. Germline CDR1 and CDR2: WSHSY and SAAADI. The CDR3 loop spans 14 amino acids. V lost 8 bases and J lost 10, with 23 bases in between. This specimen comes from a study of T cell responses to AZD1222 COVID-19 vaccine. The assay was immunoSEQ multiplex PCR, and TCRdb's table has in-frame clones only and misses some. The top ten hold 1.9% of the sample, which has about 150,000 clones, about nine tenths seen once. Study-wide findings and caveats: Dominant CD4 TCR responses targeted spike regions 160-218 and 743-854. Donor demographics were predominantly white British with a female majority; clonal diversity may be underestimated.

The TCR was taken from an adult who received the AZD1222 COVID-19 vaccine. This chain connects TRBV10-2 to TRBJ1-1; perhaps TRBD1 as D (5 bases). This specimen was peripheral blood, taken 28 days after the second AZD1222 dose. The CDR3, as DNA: TGCGCCAGCTATACAGACAGTGGGCTTTTAGGAGCTTTCTTT. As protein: CASYTDSGLLGAFF.